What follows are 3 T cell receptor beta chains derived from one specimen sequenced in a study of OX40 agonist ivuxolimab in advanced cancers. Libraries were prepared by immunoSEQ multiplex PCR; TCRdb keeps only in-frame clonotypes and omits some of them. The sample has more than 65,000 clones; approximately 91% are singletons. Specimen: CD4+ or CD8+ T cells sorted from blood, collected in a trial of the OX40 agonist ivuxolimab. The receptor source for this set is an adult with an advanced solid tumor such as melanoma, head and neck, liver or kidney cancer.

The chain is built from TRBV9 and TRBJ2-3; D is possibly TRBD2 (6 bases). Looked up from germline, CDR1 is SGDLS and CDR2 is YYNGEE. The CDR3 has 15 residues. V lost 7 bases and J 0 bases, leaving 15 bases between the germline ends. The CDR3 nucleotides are TGTGCCAGCGAGTTCGGCGGGGCTAGCACAGATACGCAGTATTTT. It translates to CASEFGGASTDTQYF.

CDR3 nucleotides: TGTGCCAGCAGCCAACCGGGACAGGGGTTCACCATATATTTT. It specifies CASSQPGQGFTIYF. V usage is TRBV11-3 and J usage is TRBJ1-3, with TRBD1 matching 10 bases. Germline values: CDR1 SGHNT, CDR2 YENEEA. With 5 bases clipped from V and 9 bases from J, the junction kept 7 bases outside the gene matches. The CDR3 contains 14 residues. The full variable domain, its missing parts supplied by reference TRBV11-3 and TRBJ1-3, is EAGVVQSPRYKIIEKKQPVAFWCNPISGHNTLYWYLQNLGQGPELLIRYENEEAVDDSQLPKDRFSAERLKGVDSTLKIQPAELGDSAVYLCASSQPGQGFTIYFGEGSWLTVV.

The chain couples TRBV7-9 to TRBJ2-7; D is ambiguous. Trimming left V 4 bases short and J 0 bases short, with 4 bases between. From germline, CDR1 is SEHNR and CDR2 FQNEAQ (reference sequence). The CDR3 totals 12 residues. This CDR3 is CASSSNSYEQYF. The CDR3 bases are TGTGCCAGCAGCTCCAACTCCTACGAGCAGTACTTC.